Below, 24 T cell receptor beta chains from the same sample are listed, as sequenced in a study of CD8+ T cells in alopecia areata. Extraction and reverse transcription of RNA yielded cDNA as the sequencing template. Assay used: immunoSEQ multiplex PCR; TCRdb lists only in-frame clones, some missing. The repertoire holds around 140,000 clones, with under 60% as singletons. Sample: CD4+ T cells sorted from blood, taken at week 0. The receptor source for this set is a human donor with alopecia areata.

The J gene is TRBJ2-4, the V gene TRBV15, with TRBD2 matching over 7 bases. Germline V gene sequence: CDR1 LNHNV, CDR2 YYDKDF (reference sequence). This CDR3 contains 14 residues. V shed 2 bases and J 7 bases; nucleotides not matched to a gene: 5. CDR3 in DNA: TGTGCCACCAGCAGACCATTGGGGGGGAACATTCAGTACTTC. As protein: CATSRPLGGNIQYF.

This clone was seen only a few times. V and J are TRBV6-1 and TRBJ2-3; 10 bases line up with TRBD2. The CDR3 contains 15 residues. After removal of 5 bases from V and 4 bases from J, the junction contained 6 bases not matched to a gene. Germline V CDR1 and CDR2: MNHNS, SASEGT. The CDR3 is CASSLHSGGPDTQYF. CDR3 nucleotide sequence: TGTGCCAGCAGTTTACATAGCGGGGGGCCAGATACGCAGTATTTT.

This chain uses TRBV9 with TRBJ1-2; D uncertain. Trimming shortened V by 0 bases and J by 0 bases, and 6 bases separated the two germline ends. CDR3 length: 14 residues. From germline, CDR1 is SGDLS and CDR2 YYNGEE. The CDR3 nucleotides read TGTGCCAGCAGCGTAGGGCACACTAACTATGGCTACACCTTC. Its translation: CASSVGHTNYGYTF.

The V gene is TRBV21-1, the J gene TRBJ1-6; no DNA check was done on the table's D call, TRBD1. TRBV21-1 is listed as a pseudogene. This CDR3 has 16 residues. CDR3 in amino acids: CASTLGVSSYNSPLHF. As DNA, the CDR3 is TGTGCCAGCACTTTAGGGGTGAGCTCCTATAATTCACCCCTCCACTTT.

The chain links TRBV5-1 to TRBJ2-2; tentative D call: TRBD1 (5 bases). The length of the CDR3 is 14 residues. Germline assignment: CDR1 SGHRS and CDR2 YFSETQ. V was pared by 4 bases and J by 1 base, with 8 bases between. The CDR3 DNA reads as TGCGCCAGCAGCATGCAGGGGAACACCGGGGAGCTGTTTTTT. The encoded protein is CASSMQGNTGELFF.

The chain recombines TRBV10-3 with TRBJ1-4, with D maybe TRBD1 (6 bases). This CDR3 has 13 residues. Trimming removed 10 bases at V and 4 bases at J, with 13 bases between. In germline, CDR1 is ENHRY, CDR2 SYGVKD. The CDR3 region is CATRQDLNEKLFF. CDR3 nucleotides: TGTGCCACAAGACAGGACCTTAATGAAAAACTGTTTTTT.

This clone was recorded only once. This chain joins TRBV2 and TRBJ1-5; D unresolved. Germline V gene sequence: CDR1 SNHLY, CDR2 FYNNEI. The CDR3 is 12 amino acids. V lost 5 bases to trimming and J lost 2 bases, with 4 bases between them. CDR3 region: CASSPGNQPQHF. The CDR3 DNA reads as TGTGCCAGCAGTCCAGGCAATCAGCCCCAGCATTTT.

J is TRBJ1-2 and V is TRBV7-9, with D unresolved. This CDR3 region has 11 residues. The V end lost 5 bases, the J end lost 9 bases, and 10 bases lay between the germline ends. CDR1 SEHNR and CDR2 FQNEAQ come from the germline V gene (reference sequence). CDR3 residues: CASSPGWSYTF. Here the CDR3 DNA reads TGTGCCAGCAGCCCGGGGTGGAGCTACACCTTC.

The CDR3 loop is CASSSDYEQYF. The DNA of the CDR3 is TGTGCCAGCAGCTCTGACTACGAGCAGTACTTC. The chain joins TRBV7-2 to TRBJ2-7; D unresolved. CDR1 is SGHTA, CDR2 FQGNSA, per germline. This CDR3 spans 11 amino acids. The V end was cut by 4 bases, the J end by 3 bases, with 4 bases between.

The CDR3, as DNA: TGTGCCAGCAGCGACTCAGGCCGTAGCTATGGCTACACCTTC. This sequence encodes CASSDSGRSYGYTF. The V and J genes are TRBV9 and TRBJ1-2; D not resolved. Deletions cut 3 bases from V and 4 bases from J, with 13 bases between. The length of the CDR3 is 14 residues. Germline V lookup: CDR1 SGDLS, CDR2 YYNGEE. Complete variable domain (other parts from reference TRBV9 and TRBJ1-2): DSGVTQTPKHLITATGQRVTLRCSPRSGDLSVYWYQQSLDQGLQFLIQYYNGEERAKGNILERFSAQQFPDLHSELNLSSLELGDSALYFCASSDSGRSYGYTFGSGTRLTVV.

The V and J genes are TRBV29-1 and TRBJ1-2; TRBD1 matches at 7 bases. Germline trimming cut 4 bases from V and 4 bases from J; bases unmatched to any gene: 9. The germline V gene encodes CDR1 SQVTM and CDR2 ANQGSEA. The CDR3 has 14 amino acids. The CDR3 bases are TGCAGCGTTGGCAGGAGTTCAGGGGGCTATGGCTACACCTTC. It translates to CSVGRSSGGYGYTF. The full variable domain, in which reference TRBV29-1 and TRBJ1-2 provide the parts outside the CDR3, is SAVISQKPSRDICQRGTSLTIQCQVDSQVTMMFWYRQQPGQSLTLIATANQGSEATYESGFVIDKFPISRPNLTFSTLTVSNMSPEDSSIYLCSVGRSSGGYGYTFGSGTRLTVV.

The chain joins TRBV29-1 to TRBJ1-2; TRBD1 agrees at 7 bases. Germline values: CDR1 SQVTM, CDR2 ANQGSEA. This CDR3 has 14 residues. J was trimmed by 0 bases and V by 4 bases; bases with no gene match: 5. CDR3 nucleotide sequence: TGCAGCGTTGGAGGGGACAGCCCTAACTATGGCTACACCTTC. The encoded protein is CSVGGDSPNYGYTF. The whole variable domain, remainder taken from reference TRBV29-1 and TRBJ1-2, is SAVISQKPSRDICQRGTSLTIQCQVDSQVTMMFWYRQQPGQSLTLIATANQGSEATYESGFVIDKFPISRPNLTFSTLTVSNMSPEDSSIYLCSVGGDSPNYGYTFGSGTRLTVV.

The table lists this clone with a few counts. V gene TRBV5-1 combines with J gene TRBJ2-3; possibly TRBD1 for D (6 bases). Looked up from germline, CDR1 is SGHRS and CDR2 is YFSETQ. The V and J ends lost 0 bases and 2 bases respectively, with 10 bases between them. The CDR3 loop spans 15 amino acids. The DNA for the CDR3 is TGCGCCAGCAGCTTGGTAGGACAGTCCACAGATACGCAGTATTTT. It translates to CASSLVGQSTDTQYF.

This clone was seen only a few times. The V gene is TRBV7-6, the J gene TRBJ2-3, with a weak D call TRBD2 (6 bases). V gave up 1 base and J gave up 6 bases, with 23 bases separating them. Germline CDR1 reads SGHVS; CDR2 reads FNYEAQ. This CDR3 comprises 18 residues. CDR3 DNA: TGTGCCAGCAGCTTAGTTCGTCCGGGCTTGGGCCGGGGGGATACGCAGTATTTT. Translated, it gives CASSLVRPGLGRGDTQYF.

This clone was observed a few times. The chain combines TRBV5-8 with TRBJ2-1, with 11 positions matching TRBD2. The germline gives CDR1 SGHTS, CDR2 YDEGEE. Unmatched junction bases numbered 3, after V lost 3 bases and J lost 7 bases. There are 14 residues in the CDR3. The CDR3 DNA reads TGTGCCAGCAGCTGGGGACTAGCGGAGAATGAGCAGTTCTTC. Translating it yields CASSWGLAENEQFF.

The chain uses TRBV18 and TRBJ1-1; D gene uncertain. The CDR3 is 13 residues long. The germline V and J ends were trimmed by 6 bases and 0 bases, with 8 bases remaining between them. From germline, CDR1 is KGHSH and CDR2 LQKENI. For the CDR3, the DNA is TGTGCCAGCTCCGTTGGAATGAACACTGAAGCTTTCTTT. Its translation is CASSVGMNTEAFF.

The chain uses TRBV29-1 and TRBJ2-1; the match to TRBD2 covers 7 bases. The V segment lost 4 bases and the J segment 2 bases; nucleotides outside the gene matches: 8. The CDR3 totals 15 residues. Germline CDR1 SQVTM, CDR2 ANQGSEA. Here the CDR3 reads CSVVPAGNTYNEQFF. The CDR3 nucleotides are TGCAGCGTTGTCCCAGCGGGAAATACCTACAATGAGCAGTTCTTC.

The chain couples TRBV5-4 to TRBJ1-2; 12 bases agree with TRBD1. CDR3 length: 14 residues. The J segment lost 10 bases and the V segment lost 0 bases, leaving 4 bases of the junction unmatched. Germline CDR1 reads SGHNT; CDR2 reads YYREEE (reference sequence). This CDR3 is CASSLGGQGASYTF. For the CDR3, the DNA is TGTGCCAGCAGCTTGGGGGGACAGGGGGCGTCCTACACCTTC.

The chain is built from TRBV6-5 and TRBJ1-1; maybe TRBD1 (6 bases). The CDR3 covers 14 residues. Trimming stripped 0 bases from V and 5 bases from J, with 10 bases between. Germline V gene lookup returns CDR1 MNHEY and CDR2 SVGAGI. The CDR3 here is CASSYSRGGTEAFF. In DNA, the CDR3 is TGTGCCAGCAGTTACTCGAGGGGGGGGACTGAAGCTTTCTTT.

To note about this clone: Other DNA sequences within the sample encode an identical CDR3. The gene calls are TRBV9 and TRBJ2-1; D is uncertain. The V gene's germline CDR1 is SGDLS and CDR2 YYNGEE. Trimming pared 2 bases from V and 0 bases from J, leaving 9 bases between. This CDR3 comprises 15 residues. This CDR3 is CASSVGASSYNEQFF. The CDR3 DNA reads as TGTGCCAGCAGCGTGGGTGCGAGCTCCTACAATGAGCAGTTCTTC.

V and J are TRBV5-1 and TRBJ2-5; D gene uncertain. CDR3 length: 13 amino acids. The germline CDR1 and CDR2 sequences are SGHRS and YFSETQ. Trimming stripped 4 bases from V and 5 bases from J, with 12 bases between. In nucleotides, the CDR3 is TGCGCCAGCAGCCGGACGAATGGGGAGACCCAGTACTTC. It encodes CASSRTNGETQYF.

This clone was picked up a small number of times. V is TRBV20-1 and J is TRBJ2-5, with D tentatively TRBD1 or TRBD2 (5 bases each). Germline values: CDR1 DFQATT, CDR2 SNEGSKA (reference sequence). Deletions cut 7 bases from V and 5 bases from J, with 11 bases between. The CDR3 is made up of 11 amino acids. The CDR3 here is CSVRGLETQYF. The CDR3 DNA follows: TGCAGTGTACGGGGCCTGGAGACCCAGTACTTC.

The chain carries TRBV7-2 and TRBJ2-7; D perhaps matches TRBD2 (5 bases). The CDR3 spans 15 residues. The V gene's germline CDR1 is SGHTA and CDR2 FQGNSA. The germline V and J ends were trimmed by 5 bases and 4 bases, with 18 bases remaining between them. The CDR3 sequence is CASSPGLPKMYEQYF. CDR3 DNA: TGTGCCAGCAGCCCTGGACTTCCCAAGATGTACGAGCAGTACTTC.

V and J are TRBV9 and TRBJ2-5, with D unclear. The germline gives CDR1 SGDLS, CDR2 YYNGEE. The CDR3 spans 14 residues. The V gene lost 2 bases and the J gene lost 2 bases, with 10 bases spanning the gap. CDR3 in DNA: TGTGCCAGCAGCGTCCACCCCTCACAAGAGACCCAGTACTTC. Translated: CASSVHPSQETQYF. Filled out from reference TRBV9 and TRBJ2-5, the complete variable domain reads DSGVTQTPKHLITATGQRVTLRCSPRSGDLSVYWYQQSLDQGLQFLIQYYNGEERAKGNILERFSAQQFPDLHSELNLSSLELGDSALYFCASSVHPSQETQYFGPGTRLLVL.